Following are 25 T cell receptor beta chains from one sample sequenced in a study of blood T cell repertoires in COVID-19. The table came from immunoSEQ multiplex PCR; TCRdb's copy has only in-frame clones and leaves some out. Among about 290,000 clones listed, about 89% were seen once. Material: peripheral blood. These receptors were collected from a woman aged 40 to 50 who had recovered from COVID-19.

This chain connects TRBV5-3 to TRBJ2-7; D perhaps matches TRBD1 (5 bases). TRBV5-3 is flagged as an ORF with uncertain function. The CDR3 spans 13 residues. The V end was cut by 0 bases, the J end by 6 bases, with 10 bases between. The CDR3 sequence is CARSLEGKGEQYF. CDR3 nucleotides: TGTGCCAGAAGCTTGGAGGGGAAGGGCGAGCAGTACTTC.

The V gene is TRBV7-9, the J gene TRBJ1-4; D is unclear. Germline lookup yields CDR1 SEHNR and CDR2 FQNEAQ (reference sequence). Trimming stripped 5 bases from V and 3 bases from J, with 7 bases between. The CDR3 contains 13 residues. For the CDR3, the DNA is TGTGCCAGCAGCGTCTCCCCTAATGAAAAACTGTTTTTT. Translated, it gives CASSVSPNEKLFF.

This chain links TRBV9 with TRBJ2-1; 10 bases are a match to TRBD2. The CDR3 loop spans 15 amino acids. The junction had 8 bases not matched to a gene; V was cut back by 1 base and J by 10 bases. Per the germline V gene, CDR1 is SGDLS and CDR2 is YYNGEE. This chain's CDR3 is CASSVKLAGVGEQFF. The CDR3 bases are TGTGCCAGCAGCGTAAAGCTAGCGGGAGTCGGGGAGCAGTTCTTC.

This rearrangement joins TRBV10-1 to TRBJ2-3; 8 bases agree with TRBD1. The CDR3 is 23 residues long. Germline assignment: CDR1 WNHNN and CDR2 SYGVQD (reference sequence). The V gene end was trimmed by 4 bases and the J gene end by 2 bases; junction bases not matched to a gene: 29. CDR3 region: CASSGTPYRGFRTSSQLTDTQYF. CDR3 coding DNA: TGCGCCAGCAGTGGAACCCCCTACAGGGGGTTTAGGACTTCCTCGCAGCTCACAGATACGCAGTATTTT.

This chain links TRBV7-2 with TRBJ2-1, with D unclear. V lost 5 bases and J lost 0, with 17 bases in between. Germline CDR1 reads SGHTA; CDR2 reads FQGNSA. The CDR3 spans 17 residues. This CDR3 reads CASSPHHNSHSYNEQFF. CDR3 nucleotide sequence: TGTGCCAGCAGCCCGCACCATAACAGTCACTCCTACAATGAGCAGTTCTTC. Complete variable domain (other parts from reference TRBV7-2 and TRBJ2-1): GAGVSQSPSNKVTEKGKDVELRCDPISGHTALYWYRQSLGQGLEFLIYFQGNSAPDKSGLPSDRFSAERTGGSVSTLTIQRTQQEDSAVYLCASSPHHNSHSYNEQFFGPGTRLTVL.

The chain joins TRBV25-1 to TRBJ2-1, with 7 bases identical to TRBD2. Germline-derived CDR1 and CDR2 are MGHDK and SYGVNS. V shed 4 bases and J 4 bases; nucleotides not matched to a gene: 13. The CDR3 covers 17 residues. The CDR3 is CASSGDQRDPKYNEQFF. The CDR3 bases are TGTGCCAGCAGTGGAGATCAGCGGGACCCTAAATACAATGAGCAGTTCTTC.

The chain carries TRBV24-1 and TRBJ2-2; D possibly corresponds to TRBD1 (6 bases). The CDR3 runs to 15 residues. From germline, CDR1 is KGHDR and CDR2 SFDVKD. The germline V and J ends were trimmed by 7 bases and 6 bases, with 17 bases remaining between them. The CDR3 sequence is CATRSSDRTSGELFF. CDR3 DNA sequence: TGTGCCACCAGGTCTTCGGACAGAACGTCCGGGGAGCTGTTTTTT.

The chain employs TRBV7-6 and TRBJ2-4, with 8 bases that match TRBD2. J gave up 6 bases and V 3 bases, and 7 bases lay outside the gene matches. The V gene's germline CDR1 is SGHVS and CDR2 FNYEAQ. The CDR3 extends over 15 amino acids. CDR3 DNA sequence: TGTGCCAGCAGCTTGGGGCGGGCGGGGGGAAACATTCAGTACTTC. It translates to CASSLGRAGGNIQYF.

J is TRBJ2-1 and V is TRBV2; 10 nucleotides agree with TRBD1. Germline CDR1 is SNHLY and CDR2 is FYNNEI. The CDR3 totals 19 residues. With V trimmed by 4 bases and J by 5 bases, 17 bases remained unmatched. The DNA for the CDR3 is TGTGCCAGCAGTGTTTCTCGCCGACAGGGGGCCTCTACCCACAATGAGCAGTTCTTC. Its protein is CASSVSRRQGASTHNEQFF.

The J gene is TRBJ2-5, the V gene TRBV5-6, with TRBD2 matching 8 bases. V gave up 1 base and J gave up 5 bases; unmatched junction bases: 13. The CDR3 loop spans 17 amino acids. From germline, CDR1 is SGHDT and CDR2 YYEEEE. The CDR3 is CASSLRREESLGETQYF. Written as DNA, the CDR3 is TGTGCCAGCAGCTTGAGGCGGGAGGAGAGTTTAGGGGAGACCCAGTACTTC.

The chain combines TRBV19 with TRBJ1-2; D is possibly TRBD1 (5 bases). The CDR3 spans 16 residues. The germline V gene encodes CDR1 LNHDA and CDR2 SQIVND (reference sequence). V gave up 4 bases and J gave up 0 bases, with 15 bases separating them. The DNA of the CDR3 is TGTGCCAGTAGTACCACATGGAGGGGAACTAACTATGGCTACACCTTC. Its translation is CASSTTWRGTNYGYTF.

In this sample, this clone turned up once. The CDR3, as DNA: TGTGCCAGTAGTATAGTGGCAGGGGGCATAGACGAGCAGTACTTC. Its translation: CASSIVAGGIDEQYF. V and J are TRBV19 and TRBJ2-7; TRBD1 matches at 8 bases. After removal of 1 base from V and 5 bases from J, the junction contained 7 bases not matched to a gene. Germline CDR1 LNHDA, CDR2 SQIVND (reference sequence). The CDR3 contains 15 residues.

In nucleotides, the CDR3 is TGTGCCAGCAGCTTAGGGTCAGGAGGTCAGACATTCTCCTACGAGCAGTACTTC. Encoded protein: CASSLGSGGQTFSYEQYF. This chain links TRBV7-9 with TRBJ2-7; TRBD2 might be the D (5 bases). There are 18 residues in the CDR3. Germline CDR1 and CDR2: SEHNR and FQNEAQ (reference sequence). The V end was cut by 1 base, the J end by 0 bases, with 19 bases between.

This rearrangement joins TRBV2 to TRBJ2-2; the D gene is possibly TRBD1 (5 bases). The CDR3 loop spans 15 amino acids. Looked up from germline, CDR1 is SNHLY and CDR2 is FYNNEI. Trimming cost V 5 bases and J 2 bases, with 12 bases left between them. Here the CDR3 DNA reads TGTGCCAGCAGTCGGACATCCGGCAACACCGGGGAGCTGTTTTTT. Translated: CASSRTSGNTGELFF. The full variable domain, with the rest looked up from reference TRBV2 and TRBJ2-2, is EPEVTQTPSHQVTQMGQEVILRCVPISNHLYFYWYRQILGQKVEFLVSFYNNEISEKSEIFDDQFSVERPDGSNFTLKIRSTKLEDSAMYFCASSRTSGNTGELFFGEGSRLTVL.

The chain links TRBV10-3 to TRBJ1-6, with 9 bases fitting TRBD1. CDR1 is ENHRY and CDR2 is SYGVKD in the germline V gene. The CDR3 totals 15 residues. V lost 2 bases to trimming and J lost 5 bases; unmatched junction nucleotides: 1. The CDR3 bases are TGTGCCATCAGTGAGGGGACAGGGCATAATTCACCCCTCCACTTT. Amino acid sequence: CAISEGTGHNSPLHF.

In DNA, the CDR3 is TGTGCCAGCAGTTTAGGGGACAGGGAGTCTCCGCCCCAGCATTTT. This translates into CASSLGDRESPPQHF. The rearrangement uses TRBV28 and TRBJ1-5; TRBD1 aligns across 9 bases. CDR1 and CDR2 (germline): MDHEN, SYDVKM. The CDR3 totals 15 residues. Germline trimming cut 2 bases from V and 9 bases from J; bases unmatched to any gene: 8.

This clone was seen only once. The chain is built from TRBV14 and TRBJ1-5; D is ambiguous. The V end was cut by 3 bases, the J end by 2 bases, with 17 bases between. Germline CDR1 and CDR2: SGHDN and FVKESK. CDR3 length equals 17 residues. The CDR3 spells CASSQVIKRVGNQPQHF. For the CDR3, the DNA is TGTGCCAGCAGCCAGGTAATCAAGAGAGTGGGCAATCAGCCCCAGCATTTT.

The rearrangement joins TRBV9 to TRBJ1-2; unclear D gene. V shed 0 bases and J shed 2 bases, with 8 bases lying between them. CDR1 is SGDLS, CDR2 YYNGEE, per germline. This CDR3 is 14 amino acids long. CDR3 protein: CASSVGAENYGYTF. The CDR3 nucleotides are TGTGCCAGCAGCGTAGGGGCAGAGAACTATGGCTACACCTTC.

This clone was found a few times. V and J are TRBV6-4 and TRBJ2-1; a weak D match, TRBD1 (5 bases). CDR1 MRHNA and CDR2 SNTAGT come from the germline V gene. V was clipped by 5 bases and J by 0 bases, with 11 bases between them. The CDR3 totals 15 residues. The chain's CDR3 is CASSPRTSSYNEQFF. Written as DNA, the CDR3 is TGTGCCAGCAGTCCAAGGACAAGCTCCTACAATGAGCAGTTCTTC.

CDR3 sequence (DNA): TGTGCCAGCTCAGGTTTCCTAGCGGGATTCAATGAGCAGTTCTTC. This translates into CASSGFLAGFNEQFF. The chain joins TRBV18 to TRBJ2-1; 9 bases are a match to TRBD2. Per the germline V gene, CDR1 is KGHSH and CDR2 is LQKENI. Losses at the gene ends were 5 bases for V and 6 bases for J; bases not matched to a gene: 8. This CDR3 is 15 amino acids long.

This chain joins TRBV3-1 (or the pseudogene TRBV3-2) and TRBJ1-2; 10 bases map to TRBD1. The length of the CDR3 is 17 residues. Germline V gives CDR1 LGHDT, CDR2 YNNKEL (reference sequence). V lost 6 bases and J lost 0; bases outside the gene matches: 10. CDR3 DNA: TGTGCCAGCAGTCGACTAGCCGGGACAGGGGCTAACTATGGCTACACCTTC. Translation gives CASSRLAGTGANYGYTF.

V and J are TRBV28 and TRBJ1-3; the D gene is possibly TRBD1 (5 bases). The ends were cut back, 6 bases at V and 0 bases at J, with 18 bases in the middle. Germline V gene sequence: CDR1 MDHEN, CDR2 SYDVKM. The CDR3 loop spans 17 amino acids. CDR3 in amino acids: CASSPPEDTISGNTIYF. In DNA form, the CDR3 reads TGTGCCAGCAGCCCTCCCGAGGACACCATCTCTGGAAACACCATATATTTT.

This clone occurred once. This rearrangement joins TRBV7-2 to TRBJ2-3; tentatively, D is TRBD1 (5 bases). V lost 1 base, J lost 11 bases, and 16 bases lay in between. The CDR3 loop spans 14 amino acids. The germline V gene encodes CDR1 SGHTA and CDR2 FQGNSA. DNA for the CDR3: TGTGCCAGCAGCTTAGTGGTAGGGCAGCAGGGGCAGTATTTT. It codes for CASSLVVGQQGQYF.

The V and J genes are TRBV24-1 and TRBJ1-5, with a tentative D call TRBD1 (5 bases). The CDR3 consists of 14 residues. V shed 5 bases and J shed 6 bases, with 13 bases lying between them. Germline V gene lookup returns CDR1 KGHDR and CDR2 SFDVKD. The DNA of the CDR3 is TGTGCCACCAGTGGCCAGGGTTTCACTCAGCCCCAGCATTTT. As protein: CATSGQGFTQPQHF.

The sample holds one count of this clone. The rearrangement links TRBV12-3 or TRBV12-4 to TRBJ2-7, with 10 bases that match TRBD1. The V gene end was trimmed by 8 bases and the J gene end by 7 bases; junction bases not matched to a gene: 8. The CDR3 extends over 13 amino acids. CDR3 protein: CASLPGQGSEQYF. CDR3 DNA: TGTGCCAGCCTTCCGGGACAGGGGTCAGAGCAGTACTTC.